This T cell receptor beta chain was profiled in a study of blood T cell repertoires in COVID-19. Study-wide context: The United States, Italy and Spain supplied acute and convalescent COVID-19 samples. PBMCs, B-cell-depleted T cells, or T cells provided the cDNA or gDNA that made up the material.

The method was immunoSEQ multiplex PCR; TCRdb's version includes in-frame clones alone and lacks a portion of them. The sample contains 95,000 to 150,000 clones, around 90% of which appear only once. Seattle patient enrollment occurred during active infection, with longitudinal follow-up thereafter. CDR3 length: 14 amino acids. Germline CDR1 is SGHDT and CDR2 is YYEEEE. V lost 1 base and J 8 bases, leaving 10 bases between the germline ends. The chain joins TRBV5-6 to TRBJ1-6, with a tentative D call TRBD1 (5 bases). The sample comprised peripheral blood. The clonotype originates from a man aged 45 to 65 with COVID-19, enrolled during active disease. The CDR3 spells CASSLRQRDSPLHF. CDR3 in DNA: TGTGCCAGCAGCTTGCGACAGCGAGATTCACCCCTCCACTTT.